The 10 T cell receptor beta chains presented below share a single source sample, sequenced in a study of chronic HIV infection and antiretroviral therapy. TCRdb recomputed calls from the 5' RACE reads with MiXCR, one row per CDR3 protein. Here the sample spans tens of thousands of distinct CDR3 sequences, roughly 8.8% being singletons. The material sequenced was peripheral blood. These receptors came from an adult who had HIV and had not received antiretroviral therapy, or was an uninfected healthy control (not recorded which).

This chain joins TRBV7-2 and TRBJ1-6; no definite D call. This CDR3 has 16 amino acids. Germline V gives CDR1 SGHTA, CDR2 FQGNSA. Trimming shortened V by 2 bases and J by 0 bases, and 8 bases separated the two germline ends. CDR3 sequence reads: CASSLMHSSYNSPLHF. CDR3 nucleotide sequence: TGTGCCAGCAGCTTAATGCACAGCTCCTATAATTCACCCCTCCACTTT.

This clonotype was seen only a few times. The rearrangement joins TRBV29-1 to TRBJ2-2; no clear D gene. The CDR3 is made up of 15 amino acids. V shed 5 bases and J shed 2 bases, with 15 bases lying between them. Germline V gene sequence: CDR1 SQVTM, CDR2 ANQGSEA. The CDR3 loop reads CSVTTMGQNTGELFF. In nucleotides, the CDR3 is TGCAGCGTTACAACTATGGGCCAAAACACCGGGGAGCTGTTTTTT.

This clonotype turned up a few times. V and J are TRBV7-9 and TRBJ1-4; possible D gene TRBD1, 5 bases. CDR3 size: 16 residues. Germline V lookup: CDR1 SEHNR, CDR2 FQNEAQ (reference sequence). Trimming pared 5 bases from V and 1 base from J, leaving 14 bases between. The CDR3 loop is CASSLRGGGTNEKLFF. The CDR3 DNA follows: TGTGCCAGCAGCCTTAGGGGAGGTGGAACTAATGAAAAACTGTTTTTT.

Ten or more counts support this clonotype. The chain uses TRBV29-1 and TRBJ2-1, with D perhaps matching TRBD2 (6 bases). The CDR3 is 14 amino acids. Germline-derived CDR1 and CDR2 are SQVTM and ANQGSEA. The germline V and J ends were trimmed by 2 bases and 7 bases, with 15 bases remaining between them. Here the CDR3 DNA reads TGCAGCGTTGAATCCCAGCGGGTACGGAATGAGCAGTTCTTC. Translation: CSVESQRVRNEQFF.

This clonotype was detected many times. The chain couples TRBV29-1 to TRBJ1-2, with 8 bases that match TRBD1. Unmatched junction bases numbered 9, after V lost 6 bases and J lost 3 bases. This CDR3 has 14 amino acids. Germline CDR1 SQVTM, CDR2 ANQGSEA. CDR3 bases: TGCAGCGTCCTCAGGGGGCGCCGGGACTATGGCTACACCTTC. This sequence encodes CSVLRGRRDYGYTF. The entire variable domain, with the rest obtained from reference TRBV29-1 and TRBJ1-2, is as follows: SAVISQKPSRDICQRGTSLTIQCQVDSQVTMMFWYRQQPGQSLTLIATANQGSEATYESGFVIDKFPISRPNLTFSTLTVSNMSPEDSSIYLCSVLRGRRDYGYTFGSGTRLTVV.

This clonotype was observed a few times. The chain is built from TRBV5-4 and TRBJ2-5, with 8 bases that match TRBD2. This CDR3 spans 16 amino acids. V lost 2 bases to trimming and J lost 3 bases; unmatched junction nucleotides: 9. Germline lookup yields CDR1 SGHNT and CDR2 YYREEE (reference sequence). In DNA form, the CDR3 reads TGTGCCAGCAGCTTACCAAGCGGGAGAGCTAAAGAGACCCAGTACTTC. Translation gives CASSLPSGRAKETQYF.

This clonotype was seen only once. V is TRBV28 and J is TRBJ2-7; D remains ambiguous. Looked up from germline, CDR1 is MDHEN and CDR2 is SYDVKM. Trimming removed 5 bases from V and 6 bases from J, with 8 bases in between. The CDR3 is 11 residues long. The CDR3 sequence: CASSRRCEQYF. CDR3 DNA sequence: TGTGCCAGCAGTCGACGGTGCGAGCAGTACTTC.

There are a few counts of this clonotype. The gene calls are TRBV14 and TRBJ1-6; D unresolved. The ends were cut back, 4 bases at V and 8 bases at J, with 9 bases in the middle. This CDR3 has 13 amino acids. Germline CDR1 is SGHDN and CDR2 is FVKESK. In DNA form, the CDR3 reads TGTGCCAGCAGCCCGGAGGATGATTCACCCCTCCACTTT. Residues: CASSPEDDSPLHF.

The V gene is TRBV28, the J gene TRBJ2-2; tentatively, D is TRBD2 (6 bases). V lost 4 bases to trimming and J lost 4 bases, with 13 bases between them. This CDR3 spans 15 amino acids. Per the germline V gene, CDR1 is MDHEN and CDR2 is SYDVKM. This CDR3 reads CASSSRLEGTGELFF. In DNA, the CDR3 is TGTGCCAGCAGTTCTCGACTAGAAGGCACCGGGGAGCTGTTTTTT. The entire variable domain, with the rest obtained from reference TRBV28 and TRBJ2-2, is as follows: DVKVTQSSRYLVKRTGEKVFLECVQDMDHENMFWYRQDPGLGLRLIYFSYDVKMKEKGDIPEGYSVSREKKERFSLILESASTNQTSMYLCASSSRLEGTGELFFGEGSRLTVL.

The V call is TRBV28, the J call TRBJ2-7; TRBD2 might be the D (5 bases). Germline-derived CDR1 and CDR2 are MDHEN and SYDVKM. Trimming stripped 1 base from V and 1 base from J, with 8 bases between. CDR3 size: 14 residues. The CDR3 DNA reads TGTGCCAGCAGTTTATTCCGGGATTCCTACGAGCAGTACTTC. Translating gives CASSLFRDSYEQYF.